The 11 T cell receptor beta chains given below trace back to one sample, sequenced in a study of blood T cell repertoires in COVID-19 (dated by TCRdb to 2019 to 2021). The library was prepared using the immunoSEQ multiplex PCR assay. TCRdb re-hosts the immuneACCESS table, in-frame sequences only. Its copies lack some clones; in the studies checked, an unresolved V gene accounts for under half of them, and the cause for the rest is not known. A total of under 300,000 clones appear in this sample, 75% to 85% of them only once. More than 5.5% of the sample rests with the top ten. Material for sequencing was peripheral blood. The source is a human donor in a cohort sampled during active COVID-19.

The chain combines TRBV5-1 with TRBJ2-7; 9 nucleotides line up with TRBD1. Unmatched junction bases numbered 9, after V lost 5 bases and J lost 3 bases. In germline, CDR1 is SGHRS, CDR2 YFSETQ. The CDR3 length is 15 residues. The CDR3 DNA reads TGCGCCAGCAGACCCGGGGACAGGGATCGCTACGAGCAGTACTTC. Its protein product is CASRPGDRDRYEQYF.

The table lists this clone with a few counts. This sequence joins TRBV6-1 and TRBJ2-7; 7 positions match TRBD1. The CDR3 totals 14 residues. The germline CDR1 and CDR2 sequences are MNHNS and SASEGT. The V and J ends lost 1 base and 3 bases, in that order; junction bases with no gene match: 3. CDR3 in DNA: TGTGCCAGCAGTGAAGGGTGGACAGGCTACGAGCAGTACTTC. Its protein is CASSEGWTGYEQYF.

This sequence joins TRBV19 and TRBJ1-2, with D maybe TRBD1 (5 bases). The V and J ends lost 7 bases and 7 bases respectively, with 22 bases between them. The CDR3 totals 15 residues. Germline values: CDR1 LNHDA, CDR2 SQIVND (reference sequence). The CDR3 spells CASIFGQGISGGYTF. The CDR3 DNA reads as TGTGCCAGTATCTTCGGGCAGGGAATCTCCGGTGGCTACACCTTC.

The chain links TRBV10-3 to TRBJ1-2; the match to TRBD1 covers 10 bases. CDR3 length: 13 residues. Trimming took 11 bases from V and 8 from J; bases not matched to a gene: 11. Germline V gene sequence: CDR1 ENHRY, CDR2 SYGVKD. The CDR3 DNA reads as TGTGCCGTCGATGGGACAGGGGTGAGAGGCTACACCTTC. Amino acids: CAVDGTGVRGYTF.

The chain employs TRBV7-9 and TRBJ2-7; TRBD1 is a possible D gene (6 bases). The CDR3 sequence is 14 residues long. V shed 1 base and J shed 7 bases, with 14 bases lying between them. Germline V lookup: CDR1 SEHNR, CDR2 FQNEAQ (reference sequence). CDR3 DNA: TGTGCCAGCAGCTTAGGTGTAGCAGGGGTAGAGCAGTACTTC. Amino acids: CASSLGVAGVEQYF. The full variable domain, with the rest looked up from reference TRBV7-9 and TRBJ2-7, is DTGVSQNPRHKITKRGQNVTFRCDPISEHNRLYWYRQTLGQGPEFLTYFQNEAQLEKSRLLSDRFSAERPKGSFSTLEIQRTEQGDSAMYLCASSLGVAGVEQYFGPGTRLTVT.

J is TRBJ2-1 and V is TRBV5-6, with 8 positions matching TRBD2. The CDR3 is made up of 13 amino acids. V was pared by 0 bases and J by 9 bases, with 2 bases of the junction left unmatched. CDR1 and CDR2 from the germline V gene are SGHDT and YYEEEE. As DNA, the CDR3 is TGTGCCAGCAGCTTGGTCCGGGGGGGTGAGCAGTTCTTC. It yields the protein CASSLVRGGEQFF.

This clone appeared a single time. Germline and junction disagree at one end, which may indicate a read error. This chain joins TRBV7-7 and TRBJ1-1, with D possibly TRBD1 on 6 matching bases. The CDR3 is made up of 17 amino acids. From germline, CDR1 is SSHAT and CDR2 FNYEAQ (reference sequence). The CDR3 here is CASSLPDRRVLNTEAFF. DNA for the CDR3: TGTGCTAGCAGCCTACCGGACAGAAGAGTCTTGAACACTGAAGCTTTCTTT.

V usage is TRBV27 and J usage is TRBJ2-1; no firm D call. Trimming removed 7 bases from V and 0 bases from J, with 10 bases in between. Germline V gene data show CDR1 as MNHEY and CDR2 as SMNVEV (reference sequence). The CDR3 is 14 amino acids. Here the CDR3 reads CASTETASYNEQFF. The CDR3 coding sequence is TGTGCCAGCACCGAGACTGCCTCCTACAATGAGCAGTTCTTC.

V usage is TRBV4-1 and J usage is TRBJ2-1; TRBD2 aligns across 11 bases. CDR1 is MGHRA and CDR2 is YSYEKL in the germline V gene. The CDR3 runs to 20 residues. V gave up 4 bases and J gave up 1 base; unmatched junction bases: 15. The CDR3 nucleotides are TGCGCCAGCAGCCGGATACTAGCGGGAGCGCCCCCTGGGTCCTACAATGAGCAGTTCTTC. Its translation: CASSRILAGAPPGSYNEQFF.

The chain recombines TRBV6-5 with TRBJ1-3; D might be TRBD1 (6 bases). The germline V gene encodes CDR1 MNHEY and CDR2 SVGAGI. Trimming left V 7 bases short and J 10 bases short, with 14 bases between. This CDR3 has 12 residues. CDR3 bases: TGTGCCAGCACCGTTTCTCAGGGGACCATATATTTT. As protein: CASTVSQGTIYF.

The chain uses TRBV14 and TRBJ1-1; TRBD1 aligns across 7 bases. With 7 bases clipped from V and 9 bases from J, the junction kept 14 bases outside the gene matches. Germline CDR1 and CDR2: SGHDN and FVKESK. The length of the CDR3 is 14 residues. The CDR3 protein is CASKIGGGRSKAFF. DNA of the CDR3: TGTGCCAGCAAGATCGGAGGGGGCAGGAGTAAAGCTTTCTTT.